Each of the 27 T cell receptor beta chains below was sequenced from the same sample in a study of human T cells and chemical hapten exposure. MiXCR was run by TCRdb on the RACE reads, yielding one entry per CDR3 protein. The sample contains around 110,000 distinct CDR3 sequences, more than 10% of which appear only once. The time point is: pre-sensitization, week 0. This sample's treatment: therapeutic diphenylcyclopropenone sensitization with weekly scalp DPC. The specimen comprised whole blood, sampled in connection with sensitization to the hapten diphenylcyclopropenone (DPC). The receptors were sampled from a woman aged 50 to 60 with alopecia areata. Some clones in this sample may be carry-over from other donors' samples.

This rearrangement joins TRBV28 to TRBJ1-1; D not certain. This CDR3 has 11 amino acids. V lost 6 bases to trimming and J lost 8 bases, with 10 bases between them. Germline V gene lookup returns CDR1 MDHEN and CDR2 SYDVKM. The CDR3, as DNA: TGTGCCAGCAGGGAAAGAAGCGAAGCTTTCTTT. This codes for CASRERSEAFF. The variable domain in full, completed from reference TRBV28 and TRBJ1-1, reads DVKVTQSSRYLVKRTGEKVFLECVQDMDHENMFWYRQDPGLGLRLIYFSYDVKMKEKGDIPEGYSVSREKKERFSLILESASTNQTSMYLCASRERSEAFFGQGTRLTVV.

This clonotype was found a few times. A junction end diverges from the germline sequence, so it may reflect a read error. The chain links TRBV7-7 to TRBJ2-2; D is possibly TRBD2 (5 bases). The CDR3 runs to 16 residues. Germline CDR1 reads SSHAT; CDR2 reads FNYEAQ (reference sequence). The DNA for the CDR3 is TGTGCTAGCAGCCAGATGCCCAGCGGGAACACCGGGGAGCTGTTTTTT. Its translation is CASSQMPSGNTGELFF.

V usage is TRBV11-2 and J usage is TRBJ2-1; a possible D gene is TRBD2 (5 bases). The CDR3 length is 12 residues. Trimming left V 4 bases short and J 9 bases short, with 10 bases between. The germline V gene encodes CDR1 SGHAT and CDR2 FQNNGV. CDR3 sequence (DNA): TGTGCCAGCAGCTATGCCGGGGTTGAGCAGTTCTTC. Translating gives CASSYAGVEQFF.

The CDR3 DNA follows: TGTGCCAGCAGCGTGCAGGGTACGCAGTATTTT. Translating gives CASSVQGTQYF. The rearrangement uses TRBV6-5 and TRBJ2-3, with D maybe TRBD1 (5 bases). V shed 6 bases and J shed 8 bases, with 9 bases lying between them. Germline V gives CDR1 MNHEY, CDR2 SVGAGI. The CDR3 runs to 11 residues.

This clonotype was seen a few times. The chain has TRBV12-3 or TRBV12-4 and TRBJ2-2; 9 bases match TRBD2. V lost 8 bases and J lost 2; bases outside the gene matches: 6. This CDR3 is 15 amino acids long. The CDR3, as DNA: TGTGCCAGCTGGCTAGCGGGACCTAACACCGGGGAGCTGTTTTTT. Amino acids: CASWLAGPNTGELFF.

This clonotype has a count of ten or more. The genes are TRBV5-1 and TRBJ2-6, with TRBD2 matching over 15 bases. The CDR3 extends over 21 amino acids. Trimming took 3 bases from V and 3 from J; bases not matched to a gene: 13. Germline V CDR1 and CDR2: SGHRS, YFSETQ. The CDR3 spells CASSSWNQGLAGGGGANVLTF. The CDR3, as DNA: TGCGCCAGCAGCTCCTGGAACCAGGGACTAGCGGGAGGAGGTGGGGCCAACGTCCTGACTTTC.

This clonotype occurred a few times. This chain links TRBV20-1 with TRBJ2-7; D is possibly TRBD2 (6 bases). The CDR3 extends over 12 amino acids. V was trimmed by 3 bases and J by 5 bases, leaving 11 bases between them. CDR1 is DFQATT, CDR2 SNEGSKA, per germline (reference sequence). CDR3 coding DNA: TGCAGTGCTAGGCCGGGGGTCCACGAGCAGTACTTC. Translation gives CSARPGVHEQYF.

This clonotype was observed a few times. V and J are TRBV18 and TRBJ1-4, with TRBD1 matching over 8 bases. V lost 2 bases to trimming and J lost 8 bases; unmatched junction nucleotides: 7. From germline, CDR1 is KGHSH and CDR2 LQKENI. This CDR3 has 15 residues. CDR3 protein: CASSPEDRVNEKLFF. The CDR3 DNA sequence: TGTGCCAGCTCACCAGAGGACAGGGTAAACGAAAAACTGTTTTTT.

V is TRBV6-5 and J is TRBJ2-1, with unresolved D. The V gene's germline CDR1 is MNHEY and CDR2 SVGAGI. Trimming pared 2 bases from V and 4 bases from J, leaving 6 bases between. The CDR3 sequence is 13 residues long. This chain's CDR3 is CASSYHRYNEQFF. CDR3 DNA: TGTGCCAGCAGTTACCATAGATACAATGAGCAGTTCTTC.

This clonotype was counted at least ten times. The rearrangement joins TRBV28 to TRBJ1-5; D unresolved. The length of the CDR3 is 13 residues. Germline loops: CDR1 MDHEN, CDR2 SYDVKM. Trimming took 3 bases from V and 4 from J, leaving 7 bases between them. The CDR3 is CASSFFRNQPQHF. The CDR3 region has the DNA TGTGCCAGCAGTTTTTTCAGGAATCAGCCCCAGCATTTT.

Ten or more counts support this clonotype. The V and J genes are TRBV7-2 and TRBJ2-7, with a possible D match to TRBD2 (6 bases). Trimming took off 5 bases at V and 3 bases at J, with 17 bases between the two ends. This CDR3 comprises 15 residues. From germline, CDR1 is SGHTA and CDR2 FQGNSA. CDR3 protein: CASSRMGGLSYEQYF. The CDR3 DNA reads TGTGCCAGCAGCCGCATGGGGGGACTGAGCTACGAGCAGTACTTC. The whole variable domain, filled in from reference TRBV7-2 and TRBJ2-7, reads GAGVSQSPSNKVTEKGKDVELRCDPISGHTALYWYRQSLGQGLEFLIYFQGNSAPDKSGLPSDRFSAERTGGSVSTLTIQRTQQEDSAVYLCASSRMGGLSYEQYFGPGTRLTVT.

This clonotype has at least ten counts. The rearrangement uses TRBV5-1 and TRBJ2-3; D gene ambiguous. From germline, CDR1 is SGHRS and CDR2 YFSETQ. Trimming removed 5 bases at V and 7 bases at J, with 17 bases between. The CDR3 is made up of 14 amino acids. CDR3 region: CASRDGSKGNTQYF. DNA for the CDR3: TGCGCCAGCAGGGACGGGTCTAAGGGAAATACGCAGTATTTT. Drawing the rest from reference TRBV5-1 and TRBJ2-3, the complete variable domain is KAGVTQTPRYLIKTRGQQVTLSCSPISGHRSVSWYQQTPGQGLQFLFEYFSETQRNKGNFPGRFSGRQFSNSRSEMNVSTLELGDSALYLCASRDGSKGNTQYFGPGTRLTVL.

There are many counts of this clonotype. The chain carries TRBV13 and TRBJ2-1; tentatively, D is TRBD2 (6 bases). Germline V gene lookup returns CDR1 PRHDT and CDR2 FYEKMQ (reference sequence). The CDR3 length is 15 residues. V was shortened by 1 base and J by 2 bases, with 9 bases between the two germline ends. The CDR3 region is CASSLDGGTYNEQFF. In DNA, the CDR3 is TGTGCCAGCAGCTTAGATGGCGGGACCTACAATGAGCAGTTCTTC.

This sequence joins TRBV7-2 and TRBJ2-2; tentatively, D is TRBD1 or TRBD2 (5 bases each). The CDR3 totals 16 residues. Trimming removed 3 bases from V and 5 bases from J, with 16 bases in between. The germline gives CDR1 SGHTA, CDR2 FQGNSA. For the CDR3, the DNA is TGTGCCAGCAGCTTCTTCTCTTCAGGGAGAACCGGGGAGCTGTTTTTT. This translates into CASSFFSSGRTGELFF.

This clonotype appeared many times. The V call is TRBV20-1, the J call TRBJ2-5; the D is unclear. CDR3 length: 10 residues. Germline V gene sequence: CDR1 DFQATT, CDR2 SNEGSKA (reference sequence). With 5 bases removed from V and 4 bases from J, the gap between germline ends came to 5 bases. The CDR3 DNA follows: TGCAGTGCTTCTTCAGAGACCCAGTACTTC. This sequence encodes CSASSETQYF.

The chain has TRBV2 and TRBJ1-4, with 7 positions matching TRBD1. Germline CDR1 reads SNHLY; CDR2 reads FYNNEI. V trimming: 7 bases; J trimming: 8 bases; junction bases outside the gene matches: 10. The CDR3 loop spans 14 amino acids. CDR3 sequence (DNA): TGTGCCAGCACCGAACGACAGGGACGAGAAAAACTGTTTTTT. This gives the protein CASTERQGREKLFF.

Ten or more counts support this clonotype. V usage is TRBV7-2 and J usage is TRBJ2-3; 7 positions match TRBD1. Per the germline V gene, CDR1 is SGHTA and CDR2 is FQGNSA. CDR3 length: 13 amino acids. V dropped 5 bases and J dropped 4; count of bases not matched to a gene: 3. The CDR3 sequence is CASSLGGPDTQYF. For the CDR3, the DNA is TGTGCCAGCAGCCTAGGGGGCCCAGATACGCAGTATTTT.

This clonotype was found a few times. The chain employs TRBV28 and TRBJ1-2; no firm D call. The CDR3 has 10 amino acids. CDR1 MDHEN and CDR2 SYDVKM come from the germline V gene. Trimming took 8 bases from V and 3 from J, leaving 4 bases between them. The CDR3 spells CASGHYGYTF. The CDR3, as DNA: TGTGCCAGCGGACACTATGGCTACACCTTC.

The gene calls are TRBV7-2 and TRBJ2-1; 12 bases map to TRBD2. The CDR3 extends over 15 amino acids. Losses at the gene ends were 5 bases for V and 10 bases for J; bases not matched to a gene: 9. Germline CDR1 is SGHTA and CDR2 is FQGNSA. In DNA form, the CDR3 reads TGTGCCAGCAGCATGGAGCTAGCGGGAGGGCGCGAGCAGTTCTTC. Translating it yields CASSMELAGGREQFF.

The chain joins TRBV4-2 to TRBJ1-5; TRBD1 aligns across 9 bases. The CDR3 has 17 amino acids. The germline CDR1 and CDR2 sequences are LGHNA and YNFKEQ. V gave up 2 bases and J gave up 1 base; unmatched junction bases: 6. CDR3 in DNA: TGTGCCAGCAGCCAACCGGACAGGGGTGGGAGCAATCAGCCCCAGCATTTT. Translated: CASSQPDRGGSNQPQHF.

In its sample, this clonotype was seen a few times. The chain is built from TRBV20-1 and TRBJ2-7; D gene ambiguous. Trimming shortened V by 1 base and J by 4 bases, and 8 bases separated the two germline ends. This CDR3 has 12 amino acids. Germline CDR1 DFQATT, CDR2 SNEGSKA (reference sequence). DNA of the CDR3: TGCAGTGCTAGAGGCTACCAATACGAGCAGTACTTC. Protein: CSARGYQYEQYF.

The chain uses TRBV11-2 and TRBJ2-7; D gene uncertain. From germline, CDR1 is SGHAT and CDR2 FQNNGV. V lost 5 bases and J lost 9, with 14 bases in between. The CDR3 totals 12 residues. The CDR3 region is CASSQAVGGQYF. CDR3 nucleotide sequence: TGTGCCAGCAGCCAGGCAGTAGGCGGGCAGTACTTC.

This clonotype has a handful of counts. V and J are TRBV29-1 and TRBJ1-1; a weak D match, TRBD1 (5 bases). V lost 4 bases and J 1 base, leaving 10 bases between the germline ends. The CDR3 is 13 amino acids. The V gene's germline CDR1 is SQVTM and CDR2 ANQGSEA. The CDR3 sequence is CSVGGTGNTEAFF. CDR3 coding DNA: TGCAGCGTTGGCGGGACGGGGAACACTGAAGCTTTCTTT. Complete variable domain (other parts from reference TRBV29-1 and TRBJ1-1): SAVISQKPSRDICQRGTSLTIQCQVDSQVTMMFWYRQQPGQSLTLIATANQGSEATYESGFVIDKFPISRPNLTFSTLTVSNMSPEDSSIYLCSVGGTGNTEAFFGQGTRLTVV.

This clonotype was observed at least ten times. This chain joins TRBV14 and TRBJ2-7, with 7 bases lining up with TRBD1. With 4 bases clipped from V and 7 bases from J, the junction kept 10 bases outside the gene matches. The CDR3 is 14 amino acids. Germline V gives CDR1 SGHDN, CDR2 FVKESK. The CDR3 region is CASSRAQQGIEQYF. The CDR3 DNA is TGTGCCAGCAGCCGGGCCCAACAGGGGATAGAGCAGTACTTC.

The chain combines TRBV12-3 or TRBV12-4 with TRBJ2-5, with TRBD2 matching over 10 bases. V lost 5 bases to trimming and J lost 5 bases; unmatched junction nucleotides: 5. The CDR3 contains 14 residues. This chain's CDR3 is CASSPGLARETQYF. The CDR3 DNA sequence: TGTGCCAGCAGTCCGGGACTAGCGAGGGAGACCCAGTACTTC.

This sequence joins TRBV6-2 or TRBV6-3 and TRBJ1-1, with a tentative D call TRBD1 (6 bases). From germline, CDR1 is MNHEY and CDR2 SVGEGT. This CDR3 spans 19 amino acids. Trimming pared 5 bases from V and 1 base from J, leaving 26 bases between. Here the CDR3 reads CASSRMDRALIYRNTEAFF. The CDR3 nucleotides read TGTGCCAGCAGTCGAATGGACAGAGCTCTTATTTATCGGAACACTGAAGCTTTCTTT.

A few counts support this clonotype. This rearrangement joins TRBV3-1 to TRBJ2-7; 16 nucleotides line up with TRBD2. Germline CDR1 reads LGHDT; CDR2 reads YNNKEL (reference sequence). V gave up 3 bases and J gave up 4 bases; unmatched junction bases: 6. The CDR3 runs to 17 residues. In DNA, the CDR3 is TGTGCCAGCAGCCAGGGACTAGCGGGAGGGGGAGAGTACGAGCAGTACTTC. It codes for CASSQGLAGGGEYEQYF.